A selection of T cell receptor beta chains follows, all from one sample in a study of T cells and copy number aberrations in small-cell lung cancer. TCRdb keeps only in-frame clones here, not all; method: immunoSEQ multiplex PCR. The table includes about 420 clones, about 80% detected once. The sequencing input was tumor tissue. These receptors came from a woman between 65 and 79 years old with small cell lung cancer. Both conserved end residues are part of each CDR3. The D gene is left open where the match is weak. Only some rows state a clone size, as once, few, many or a class for expanded clones.

v_call: TRBV11-1; d_call: TRBD2; clone_size: -; j_call: TRBJ2-2; cdr3_aa: CASSSYGSGGNTGELFF; cdr3_nt: TGTGCCAGCAGCTCCTACGGTAGCGGGGGGAACACCGGGGAGCTGTTTTTT
v_call: TRBV10-3; d_call: -; clone_size: -; j_call: TRBJ2-3; cdr3_aa: CAASSTDTQYF; cdr3_nt: TGTGCCGCGTCTTCCACAGATACGCAGTATTTT
v_call: TRBV11-3; d_call: -; clone_size: few; j_call: TRBJ2-1; cdr3_aa: CASSFSGGAQGKVEQFF; cdr3_nt: TGTGCCAGCAGCTTCTCGGGTGGGGCTCAGGGAAAGGTTGAGCAGTTCTTC
v_call: TRBV4-1; d_call: -; clone_size: once; j_call: TRBJ2-3; cdr3_aa: CASSQSVSRAEDTQYF; cdr3_nt: TGCGCCAGCAGCCAATCGGTCTCCAGGGCTGAGGATACGCAGTATTTT
v_call: TRBV5-1; d_call: TRBD2; clone_size: -; j_call: TRBJ2-5; cdr3_aa: CASSFGLAGAGETQYF; cdr3_nt: TGCGCCAGCAGCTTCGGGCTAGCGGGAGCGGGAGAGACCCAGTACTTC
v_call: TRBV5-4; d_call: -; clone_size: once; j_call: TRBJ2-5; cdr3_aa: CASSLTKRTETQYF; cdr3_nt: TGTGCCAGCAGCTTGACCAAGCGGACCGAGACCCAGTACTTC
v_call: TRBV28; d_call: -; clone_size: -; j_call: TRBJ2-1; cdr3_aa: CASSLENRDEQFF; cdr3_nt: TGTGCCAGCAGTTTGGAAAACAGGGATGAGCAGTTCTTC
v_call: TRBV30; d_call: TRBD1; clone_size: -; j_call: TRBJ1-2; cdr3_aa: CAWRQGAHGYTF; cdr3_nt: TGTGCCTGGAGACAGGGGGCGCACGGCTACACCTTC
v_call: TRBV10-2; d_call: TRBD2; clone_size: few; j_call: TRBJ2-3; cdr3_aa: CASRLGLAGGDTQYF; cdr3_nt: TGCGCCAGCAGATTGGGACTAGCGGGAGGAGATACGCAGTATTTT
v_call: TRBV29-1; d_call: -; clone_size: -; j_call: TRBJ2-7; cdr3_aa: CSVGGSGEQYF; cdr3_nt: TGCAGCGTAGGCGGATCGGGCGAGCAGTACTTC
v_call: TRBV7-7; d_call: -; clone_size: -; j_call: TRBJ2-7; cdr3_aa: CASSIKVGPETYEQYF; cdr3_nt: TGTGCTAGCAGCATAAAAGTAGGCCCCGAAACCTACGAGCAGTACTTC
v_call: TRBV11-1; d_call: -; clone_size: -; j_call: TRBJ2-7; cdr3_aa: CASSASHEQYF; cdr3_nt: TGTGCCAGCAGCGCCAGCCACGAGCAGTACTTC
v_call: TRBV11-2; d_call: -; clone_size: -; j_call: TRBJ1-1; cdr3_aa: CASSLDINTEAFF; cdr3_nt: TGTGCCAGCAGCTTAGACATAAACACTGAAGCTTTCTTT